This TCR beta chain is from a study of blood T cell repertoires in COVID-19. The CDR3 is 13 residues long. V gave up 1 base and J gave up 2 bases, with 5 bases separating them. Germline values: CDR1 KGHSH, CDR2 LQKENI. Using immunoSEQ multiplex PCR, the repertoire was profiled, and TCRdb retains in-frame clones only, with some absent. The sample lists fewer than 400,000 clones, 70% to 90% occurring once. What was sequenced was PBMCs or T cells enriched from blood (not recorded which). V and J are TRBV18 and TRBJ1-2, with unresolved D. The clonotype comes from a man under 40 who had recovered from COVID-19. The DNA of the CDR3 is TGTGCCAGCTCACCACAGGAGAACTATGGCTACACCTTC. Its translation: CASSPQENYGYTF.